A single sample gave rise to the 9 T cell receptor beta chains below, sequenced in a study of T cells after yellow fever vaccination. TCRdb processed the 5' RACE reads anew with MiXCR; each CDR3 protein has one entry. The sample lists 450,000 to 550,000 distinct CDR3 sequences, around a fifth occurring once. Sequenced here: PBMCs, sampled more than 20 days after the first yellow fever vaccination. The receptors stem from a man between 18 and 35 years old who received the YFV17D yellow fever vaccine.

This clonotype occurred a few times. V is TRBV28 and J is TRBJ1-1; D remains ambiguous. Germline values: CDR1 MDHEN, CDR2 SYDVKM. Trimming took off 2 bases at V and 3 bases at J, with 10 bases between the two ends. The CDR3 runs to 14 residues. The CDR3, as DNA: TGTGCCAGCAGTTTAAATTTCTTTTACACTGAAGCTTTCTTT. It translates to CASSLNFFYTEAFF. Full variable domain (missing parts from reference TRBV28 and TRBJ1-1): DVKVTQSSRYLVKRTGEKVFLECVQDMDHENMFWYRQDPGLGLRLIYFSYDVKMKEKGDIPEGYSVSREKKERFSLILESASTNQTSMYLCASSLNFFYTEAFFGQGTRLTVV.

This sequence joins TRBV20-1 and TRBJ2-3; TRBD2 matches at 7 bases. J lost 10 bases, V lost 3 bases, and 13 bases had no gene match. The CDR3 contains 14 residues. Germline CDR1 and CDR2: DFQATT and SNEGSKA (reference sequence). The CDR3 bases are TGCAGTGCTAGCCTGGCGGGGGTCCTCGGGGCGCAGTATTTT. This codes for CSASLAGVLGAQYF.

CDR3 amino acids: CATSSEENTGELFF. Written as DNA, the CDR3 is TGTGCCACCAGCAGTGAAGAGAACACCGGGGAGCTGTTTTTT. The rearrangement joins TRBV15 to TRBJ2-2; D uncertain. Germline values: CDR1 LNHNV, CDR2 YYDKDF (reference sequence). The CDR3 consists of 14 residues. Between the trimmed V and J ends, which lost 3 bases and 1 base, there was a span of 6 bases.

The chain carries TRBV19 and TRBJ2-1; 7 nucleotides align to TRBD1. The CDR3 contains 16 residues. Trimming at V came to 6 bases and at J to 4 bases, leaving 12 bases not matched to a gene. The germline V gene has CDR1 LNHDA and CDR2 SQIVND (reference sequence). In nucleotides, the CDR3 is TGTGCCAGTAGAACCCTTCGGACAGGTGCATACAATGAGCAGTTCTTC. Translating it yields CASRTLRTGAYNEQFF.

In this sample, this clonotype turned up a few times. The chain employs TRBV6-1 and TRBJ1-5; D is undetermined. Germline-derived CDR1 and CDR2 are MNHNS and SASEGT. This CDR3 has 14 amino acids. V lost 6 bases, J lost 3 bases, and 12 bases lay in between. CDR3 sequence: CASSDGRNNQPQHF. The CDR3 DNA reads TGTGCCAGCAGCGACGGACGGAACAATCAGCCCCAGCATTTT.

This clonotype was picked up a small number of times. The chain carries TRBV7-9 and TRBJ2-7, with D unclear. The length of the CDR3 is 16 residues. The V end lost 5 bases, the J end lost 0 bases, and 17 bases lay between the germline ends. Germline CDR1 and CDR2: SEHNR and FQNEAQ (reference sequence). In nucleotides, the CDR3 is TGTGCCAGCAGCGCCCCAGTGGCAGAGAGCTCCTACGAGCAGTACTTC. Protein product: CASSAPVAESSYEQYF.

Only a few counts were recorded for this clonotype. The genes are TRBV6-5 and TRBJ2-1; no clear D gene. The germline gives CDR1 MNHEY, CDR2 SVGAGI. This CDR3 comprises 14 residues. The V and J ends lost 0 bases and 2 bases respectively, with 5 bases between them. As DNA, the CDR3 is TGTGCCAGCAGTTACTCGTTGGCCTACAATGAGCAGTTCTTC. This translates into CASSYSLAYNEQFF.

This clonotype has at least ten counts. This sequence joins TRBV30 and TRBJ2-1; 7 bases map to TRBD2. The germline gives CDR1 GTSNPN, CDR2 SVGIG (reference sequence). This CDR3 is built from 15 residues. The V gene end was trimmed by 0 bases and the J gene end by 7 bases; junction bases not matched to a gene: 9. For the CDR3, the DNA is TGTGCCTGGAGTGTCCCTAGCGGACTGGGGAATGAGCAGTTCTTC. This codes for CAWSVPSGLGNEQFF.

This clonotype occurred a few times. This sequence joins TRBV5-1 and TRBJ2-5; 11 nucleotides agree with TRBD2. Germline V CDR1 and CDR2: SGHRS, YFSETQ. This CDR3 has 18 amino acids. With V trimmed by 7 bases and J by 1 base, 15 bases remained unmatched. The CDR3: CASRQLPGTSGFQETQYF. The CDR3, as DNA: TGCGCCAGCCGCCAACTCCCCGGGACTAGCGGTTTCCAAGAGACCCAGTACTTC.